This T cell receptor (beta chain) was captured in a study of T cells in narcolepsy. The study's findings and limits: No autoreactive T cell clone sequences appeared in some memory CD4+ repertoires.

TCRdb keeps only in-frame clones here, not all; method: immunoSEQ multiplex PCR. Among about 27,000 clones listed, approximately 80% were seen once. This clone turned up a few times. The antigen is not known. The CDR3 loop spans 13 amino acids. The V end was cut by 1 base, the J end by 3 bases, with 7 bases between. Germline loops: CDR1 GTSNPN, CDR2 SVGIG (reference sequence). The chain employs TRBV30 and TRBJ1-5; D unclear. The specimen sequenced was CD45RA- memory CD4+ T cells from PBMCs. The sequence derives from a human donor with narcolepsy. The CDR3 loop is CAWSANYNQPQHF. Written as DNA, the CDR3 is TGTGCCTGGAGTGCAAACTACAATCAGCCCCAGCATTTT.